This T cell receptor beta chain was captured by sequencing in a study of OX40 agonist ivuxolimab in advanced cancers. The CDR3 spans 16 residues. CDR1 and CDR2 from the germline V gene are SGHTA and FQGNSA. V was clipped by 8 bases and J by 2 bases, with 19 bases between them. Prior autoimmune disease or systemic immunosuppression barred patients. Using immunoSEQ multiplex PCR, the repertoire was profiled, and TCRdb retains in-frame clones only, with some absent. The table includes approximately 110,000 clones, about nine tenths detected once. Study-level results: The antigens recognized by the expanded peripheral T cells, that is their antigen specificity, were not determined.

In regard to this clone: The antigen is unknown.

The J gene is TRBJ1-3, the V gene TRBV7-2; D possibly corresponds to TRBD1 (6 bases). The TCR originated in an adult with an advanced solid tumor such as melanoma, head and neck, liver or kidney cancer. The sample in question was CD4+ or CD8+ T cells sorted from blood, obtained in a trial of the OX40 agonist ivuxolimab. CDR3 region: CASQFVLRGTGNTIYF. CDR3 DNA sequence: TGTGCCAGCCAATTTGTTCTCAGGGGTACTGGAAACACCATATATTTT.